The entry below describes one TCR beta chain. The source of the sample is a study of T cell responses to AZD1222 COVID-19 vaccine. Overall study context: Second-dose recipients at about 4 or about 12 weeks were treated as one pooled group.

With 6 bases clipped from V and 8 bases from J, the junction kept 12 bases outside the gene matches. The length of the CDR3 is 15 residues. Germline V gene sequence: CDR1 KGHSH, CDR2 LQKENI. Produced via immunoSEQ multiplex PCR; TCRdb's table is partial and in-frame only. The sample carries about 120,000 clones, roughly 90% recorded once. V and J are TRBV18 and TRBJ2-1; 8 bases agree with TRBD2. Sequencing was performed on peripheral blood, taken on day 0 of AZD1222 vaccination. This clonotype was sampled from an adult in good health. The CDR3 reads CASSPRVREGYEQFF. CDR3 DNA: TGTGCCAGCTCCCCTCGGGTCCGGGAGGGCTATGAGCAGTTCTTC. The full variable domain, completed using reference TRBV18 and TRBJ2-1, is NAGVMQNPRHLVRRRGQEARLRCSPMKGHSHVYWYRQLPEEGLKFMVYLQKENIIDESGMPKERFSAEFPKEGPSILRIQQVVRGDSAAYFCASSPRVREGYEQFFGPGTRLTVL.